The text below deals with one TCR beta chain. The antigen is not known. This entry belongs to a study of radiotherapy plus CTLA-4 blockade in lung cancer. Overall study: Objective response rate was over 15%; disease control rate, around 33%.

Study-level points and caveats: Interferon-beta, together with early blood T cell clone dynamics, reportedly best predicted response.

This CDR3 is built from 17 residues. The germline V gene encodes CDR1 SGHRS and CDR2 YFSETQ. With 2 bases clipped from V and 3 bases from J, the junction kept 11 bases outside the gene matches. Each patient with chemo-refractory metastatic non-small-cell lung cancer was treated with focal radiation plus CTLA-4 blockade using ipilimumab. Profiling relied on immunoSEQ multiplex PCR, and the TCRdb table lists in-frame clones only, not all of them. The sample consists of around 99,000 clones, 88% of them appearing once. The source of this sequence is a human donor with non-small cell lung cancer that progressed on radiotherapy plus ipilimumab. The sequencing used peripheral blood, collected from a patient treated with radiotherapy plus ipilimumab. V gene TRBV5-1 combines with J gene TRBJ2-3; 8 positions agree with TRBD2. The CDR3 DNA is TGCGCCAGCAGCTTCCCGGTTGGAGCGGGAGTAACAGATACGCAGTATTTT. Protein: CASSFPVGAGVTDTQYF.